These 8 T cell receptor beta chains came from one sample sequenced in a study of beta chain features in type 1 diabetes. The sequenced template was cDNA made from the entire isolated RNA. Libraries were prepared by immunoSEQ multiplex PCR; TCRdb keeps only in-frame clonotypes and omits some of them. The data contain 240,000 or so clones, about 30% of them singletons. Input material: central memory CD4+ T cells from blood. These receptors were obtained from a man aged 25 to 40 in good health.

The chain carries TRBV2 and TRBJ2-3; no firm D call. This CDR3 has 11 residues. The germline gives CDR1 SNHLY, CDR2 FYNNEI. V was pared by 5 bases and J by 5 bases, with 5 bases between. The CDR3 sequence is CASSSGDTQYF. CDR3 DNA: TGTGCCAGCAGTTCGGGAGATACGCAGTATTTT.

A few counts support this clone. The V gene is TRBV6-5, the J gene TRBJ2-7, with D possibly being TRBD1 (7 bases). The CDR3 length is 15 residues. Trimming stripped 2 bases from V and 5 bases from J, with 16 bases between. Germline CDR1 MNHEY, CDR2 SVGAGI. CDR3 sequence reads: CASSYEGAGSDEQYF. The CDR3, as DNA: TGTGCCAGCAGTTACGAGGGGGCGGGAAGCGACGAGCAGTACTTC.

On this clone: The conserved phenylalanine or tryptophan is not found at the CDR3 terminus, so this likely reflects a read error. Because the CDR3's place on the DNA is in doubt, the DNA is left out and the CDR3 is given as listed by TCRdb. The rearrangement links TRBV6-5 to TRBJ2-7; TRBD1, the D gene given by the table, was not confirmed from the DNA. The CDR3 spans 9 amino acids, including both terminal residues. In germline, CDR1 is MNHEY, CDR2 SVGAGI. CDR3 protein: CASSYRGTD.

This clone turned up a few times. The rearrangement links TRBV29-1 to TRBJ1-4, with 9 bases matching TRBD1. Per germline, CDR1 SQVTM and CDR2 ANQGSEA. This CDR3 is 12 amino acids long. V shed 7 bases, J shed 7 bases, and the junction held 4 bases outside the gene matches. CDR3 protein: CSGSTGGEKLFF. The CDR3 nucleotides are TGCAGCGGTTCGACAGGGGGTGAAAAACTGTTTTTT.

About this clone itself: Other DNA sequences in this specimen translate into the identical CDR3. The rearrangement joins TRBV30 to TRBJ1-5; D ambiguous. This CDR3 has 12 residues. Trimming left V 0 bases short and J 7 bases short, with 7 bases between. CDR1 is GTSNPN and CDR2 is SVGIG in the germline V gene (reference sequence). This CDR3 reads CAWSVSGQPQHF. CDR3 DNA: TGTGCCTGGAGTGTATCTGGACAGCCCCAGCATTTT.

Note on this clone: This specimen includes other DNA sequences encoding the same CDR3. This sequence joins TRBV29-1 and TRBJ2-2; 10 nucleotides agree with TRBD1. V shed 5 bases, J shed 6 bases, and the junction held 3 bases outside the gene matches. The CDR3 has 13 amino acids. Germline V gives CDR1 SQVTM, CDR2 ANQGSEA. Written as DNA, the CDR3 is TGCAGCGTTCGGACAGGGGGGTCCGGGGAGCTGTTTTTT. Translated: CSVRTGGSGELFF.

This clone was observed a handful of times. The rearrangement links TRBV5-4 to TRBJ2-3, with D perhaps TRBD1 (5 bases). V was pared by 5 bases and J by 2 bases, with 15 bases between. The CDR3 loop spans 15 amino acids. Germline-derived CDR1 and CDR2 are SGHNT and YYREEE (reference sequence). CDR3 DNA: TGTGCCAGCAGTCACGGACATGCAAACACAGATACGCAGTATTTT. This gives the protein CASSHGHANTDTQYF.

This chain links TRBV7-9 with TRBJ2-7; D is unresolved. V was trimmed by 1 base and J by 5 bases, leaving 9 bases between them. Germline values: CDR1 SEHNR, CDR2 FQNEAQ (reference sequence). This CDR3 spans 13 amino acids. This CDR3 is CASSLEPRDEQYF. The CDR3 nucleotides are TGTGCCAGCAGCTTAGAACCGCGCGACGAGCAGTACTTC.